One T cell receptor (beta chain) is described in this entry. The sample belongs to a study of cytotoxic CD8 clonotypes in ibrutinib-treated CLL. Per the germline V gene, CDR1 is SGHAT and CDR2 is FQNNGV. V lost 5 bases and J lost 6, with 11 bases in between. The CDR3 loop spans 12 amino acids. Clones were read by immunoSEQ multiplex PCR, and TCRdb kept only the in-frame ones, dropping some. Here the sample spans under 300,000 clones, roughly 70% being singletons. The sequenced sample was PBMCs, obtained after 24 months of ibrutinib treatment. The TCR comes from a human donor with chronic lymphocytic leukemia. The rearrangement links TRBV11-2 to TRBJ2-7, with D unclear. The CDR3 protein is CASSPRRFEQYF. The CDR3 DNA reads TGTGCCAGCAGCCCCCGGCGGTTCGAGCAGTACTTC.